This TCR beta chain was retrieved from a study of T cells after yellow fever vaccination. General study points: In post-booster samples, most primary-vaccination clones reappeared (roughly 96% CD4, 88% CD8).

CDR3 length: 11 amino acids. V shed 4 bases and J shed 2 bases, with 5 bases lying between them. Germline CDR1 SQVTM, CDR2 ANQGSEA. This clonotype was detected a few times. Its antigen is still unknown. It was through 5'RACE template switching that TCR cDNA was made, with a universal primer site and UMIs added. One entry per CDR3 protein results from TCRdb running MiXCR on the 5' RACE reads. The repertoire has roughly 340,000 distinct CDR3 sequences, around 3.9% of them found once; the top ten carry more than 20%. The receptor was derived from a man younger than 35 who received the YFV17D yellow fever vaccine. This chain joins TRBV29-1 and TRBJ2-5, with D uncertain. The sample in question was PBMCs, obtained 5 days after the yellow fever booster vaccination. CDR3 residues: CSVGLQETQYF. The CDR3 DNA reads TGCAGCGTTGGTCTACAAGAGACCCAGTACTTC.